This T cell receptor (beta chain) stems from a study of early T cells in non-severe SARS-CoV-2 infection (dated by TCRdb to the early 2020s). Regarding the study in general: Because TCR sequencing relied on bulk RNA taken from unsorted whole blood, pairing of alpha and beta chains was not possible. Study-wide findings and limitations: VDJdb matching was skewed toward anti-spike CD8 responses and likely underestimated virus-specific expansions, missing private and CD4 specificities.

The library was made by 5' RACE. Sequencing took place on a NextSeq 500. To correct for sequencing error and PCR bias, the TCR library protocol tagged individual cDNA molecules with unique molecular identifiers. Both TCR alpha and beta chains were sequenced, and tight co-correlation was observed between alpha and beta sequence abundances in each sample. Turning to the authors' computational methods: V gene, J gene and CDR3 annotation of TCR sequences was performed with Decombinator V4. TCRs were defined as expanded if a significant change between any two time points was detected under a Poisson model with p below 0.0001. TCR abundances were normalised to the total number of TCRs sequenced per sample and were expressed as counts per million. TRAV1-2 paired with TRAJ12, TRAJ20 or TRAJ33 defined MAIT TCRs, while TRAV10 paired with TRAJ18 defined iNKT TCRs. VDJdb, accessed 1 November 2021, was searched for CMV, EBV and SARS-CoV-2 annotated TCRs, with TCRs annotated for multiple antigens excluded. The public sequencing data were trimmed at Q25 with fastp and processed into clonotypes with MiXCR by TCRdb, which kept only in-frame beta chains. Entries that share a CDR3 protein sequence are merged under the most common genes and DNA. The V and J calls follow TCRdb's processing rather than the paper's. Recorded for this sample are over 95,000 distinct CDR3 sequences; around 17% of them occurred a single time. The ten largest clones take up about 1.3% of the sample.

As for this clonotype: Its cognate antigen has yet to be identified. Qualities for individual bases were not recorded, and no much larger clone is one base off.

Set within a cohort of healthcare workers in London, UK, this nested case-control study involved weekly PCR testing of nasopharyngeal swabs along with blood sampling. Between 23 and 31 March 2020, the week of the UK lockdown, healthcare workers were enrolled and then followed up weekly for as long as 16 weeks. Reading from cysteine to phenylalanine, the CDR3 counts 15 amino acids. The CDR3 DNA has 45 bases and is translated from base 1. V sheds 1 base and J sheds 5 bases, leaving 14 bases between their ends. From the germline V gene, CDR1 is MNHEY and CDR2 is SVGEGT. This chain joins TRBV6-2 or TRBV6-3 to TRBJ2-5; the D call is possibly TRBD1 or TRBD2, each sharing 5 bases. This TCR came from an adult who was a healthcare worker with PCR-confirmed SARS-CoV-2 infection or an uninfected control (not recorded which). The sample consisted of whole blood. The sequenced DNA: TGTGCCAGCAGTTACTTCCGGGACGGCGATGAGACCCAGTACTTC. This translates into CASSYFRDGDETQYF.